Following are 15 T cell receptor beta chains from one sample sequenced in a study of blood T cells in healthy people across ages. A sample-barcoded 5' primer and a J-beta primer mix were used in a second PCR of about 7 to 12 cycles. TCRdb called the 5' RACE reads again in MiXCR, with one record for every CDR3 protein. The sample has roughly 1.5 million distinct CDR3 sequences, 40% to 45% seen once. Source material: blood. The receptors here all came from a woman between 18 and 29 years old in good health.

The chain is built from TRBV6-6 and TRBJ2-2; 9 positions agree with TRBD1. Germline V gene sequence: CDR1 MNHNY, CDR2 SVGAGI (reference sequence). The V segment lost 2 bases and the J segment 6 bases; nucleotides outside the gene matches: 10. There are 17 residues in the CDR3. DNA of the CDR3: TGTGCCAGCAGTTACGGGACCTACAGGGGGCGGGCCGGGGAGCTGTTTTTT. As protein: CASSYGTYRGRAGELFF.

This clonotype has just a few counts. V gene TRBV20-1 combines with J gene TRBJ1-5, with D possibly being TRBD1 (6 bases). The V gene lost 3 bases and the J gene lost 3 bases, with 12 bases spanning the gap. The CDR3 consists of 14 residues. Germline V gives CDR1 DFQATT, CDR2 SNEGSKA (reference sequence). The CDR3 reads CSASPGGLNQPQHF. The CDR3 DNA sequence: TGCAGTGCTAGTCCCGGGGGCCTCAATCAGCCCCAGCATTTT.

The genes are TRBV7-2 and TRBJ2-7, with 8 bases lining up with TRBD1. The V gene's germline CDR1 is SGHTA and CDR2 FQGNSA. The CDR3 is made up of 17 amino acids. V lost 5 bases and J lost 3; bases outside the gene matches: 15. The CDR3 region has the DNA TGTGCCAGCAGCCTCTCTCCAGGGGGCCGGCAGAACTACGAGCAGTACTTC. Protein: CASSLSPGGRQNYEQYF.

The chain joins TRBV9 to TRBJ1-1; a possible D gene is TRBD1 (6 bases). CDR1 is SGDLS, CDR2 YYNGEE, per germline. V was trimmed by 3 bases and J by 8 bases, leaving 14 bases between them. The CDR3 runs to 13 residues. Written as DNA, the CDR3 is TGTGCCAGCAGCGCCCGACAGGTTACCGAAGCTTTCTTT. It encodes CASSARQVTEAFF.

CDR3 nucleotides: TGTGCCAGCAGTCTCACGGGGGCGGGAAATGAAAAACTGTTTTTT. Translated, it gives CASSLTGAGNEKLFF. This sequence joins TRBV27 and TRBJ1-4; TRBD1 might be the D (6 bases). The CDR3 consists of 15 residues. The germline V gene encodes CDR1 MNHEY and CDR2 SMNVEV (reference sequence). V was clipped by 5 bases and J by 5 bases, with 15 bases between them.

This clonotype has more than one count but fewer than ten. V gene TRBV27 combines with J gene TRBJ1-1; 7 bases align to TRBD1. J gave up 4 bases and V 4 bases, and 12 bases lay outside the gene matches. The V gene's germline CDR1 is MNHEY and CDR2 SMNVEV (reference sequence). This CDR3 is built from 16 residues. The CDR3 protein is CASSSWGRRGVTEAFF. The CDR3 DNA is TGTGCCAGCAGTTCCTGGGGGCGCAGGGGGGTCACTGAAGCTTTCTTT.

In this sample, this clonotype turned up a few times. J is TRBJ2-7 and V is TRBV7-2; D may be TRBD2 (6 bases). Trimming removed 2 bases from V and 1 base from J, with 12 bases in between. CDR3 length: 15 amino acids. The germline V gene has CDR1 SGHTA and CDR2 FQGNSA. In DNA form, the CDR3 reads TGTGCCAGCAGCTTATGGCCAGGGACTTCCTACGAGCAGTACTTC. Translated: CASSLWPGTSYEQYF.

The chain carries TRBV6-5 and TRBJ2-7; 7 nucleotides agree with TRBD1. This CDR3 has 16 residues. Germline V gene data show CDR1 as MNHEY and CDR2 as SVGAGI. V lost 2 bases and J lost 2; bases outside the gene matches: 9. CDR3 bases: TGTGCCAGCAGTTACACTCCCGGGACAGAGACCTACGAGCAGTACTTC. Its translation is CASSYTPGTETYEQYF.

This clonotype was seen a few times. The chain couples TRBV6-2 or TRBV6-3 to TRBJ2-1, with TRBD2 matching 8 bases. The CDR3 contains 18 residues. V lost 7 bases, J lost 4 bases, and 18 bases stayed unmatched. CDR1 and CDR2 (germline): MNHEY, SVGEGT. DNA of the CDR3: TGTGCCAGCACCGACCGCCTGGGACGAGCGGGGGATTACAATGAGCAGTTCTTC. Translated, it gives CASTDRLGRAGDYNEQFF.

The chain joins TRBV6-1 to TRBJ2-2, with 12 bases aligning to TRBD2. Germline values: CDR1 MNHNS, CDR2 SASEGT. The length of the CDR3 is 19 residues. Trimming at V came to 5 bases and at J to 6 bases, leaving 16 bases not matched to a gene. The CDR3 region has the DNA TGTGCCAGCAGTACCCCACAGACTAGCGGGAGACATCTTGCCGGGGAGCTGTTTTTT. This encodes CASSTPQTSGRHLAGELFF.

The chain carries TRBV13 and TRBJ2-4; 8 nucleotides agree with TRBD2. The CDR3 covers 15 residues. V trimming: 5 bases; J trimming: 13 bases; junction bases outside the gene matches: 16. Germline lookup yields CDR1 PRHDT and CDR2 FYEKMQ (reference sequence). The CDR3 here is CASSPVGGARNEQYF. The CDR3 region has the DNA TGTGCCAGCAGCCCCGTCGGGGGGGCTAGGAATGAGCAGTACTTC.

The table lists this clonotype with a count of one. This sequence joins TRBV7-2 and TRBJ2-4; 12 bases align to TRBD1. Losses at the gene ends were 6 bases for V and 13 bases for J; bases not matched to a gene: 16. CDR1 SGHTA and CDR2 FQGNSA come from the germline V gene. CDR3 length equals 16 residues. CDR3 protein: CASSYQGGQGANEQYF. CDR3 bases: TGTGCCAGCAGTTATCAAGGGGGACAGGGGGCGAATGAGCAGTACTTC.

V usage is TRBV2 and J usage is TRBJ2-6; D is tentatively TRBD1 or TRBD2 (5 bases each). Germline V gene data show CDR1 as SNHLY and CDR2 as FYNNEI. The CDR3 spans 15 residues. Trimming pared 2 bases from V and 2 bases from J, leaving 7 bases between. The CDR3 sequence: CASSELGAGANVLTF. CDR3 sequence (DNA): TGTGCCAGCAGTGAACTGGGGGCTGGGGCCAACGTCCTGACTTTC.

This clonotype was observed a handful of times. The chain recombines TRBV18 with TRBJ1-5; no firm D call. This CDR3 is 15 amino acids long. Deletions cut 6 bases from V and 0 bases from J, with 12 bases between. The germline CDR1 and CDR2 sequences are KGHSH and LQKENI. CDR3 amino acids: CASSPGFFSNQPQHF. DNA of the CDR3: TGTGCCAGCTCGCCCGGGTTCTTTAGCAATCAGCCCCAGCATTTT.

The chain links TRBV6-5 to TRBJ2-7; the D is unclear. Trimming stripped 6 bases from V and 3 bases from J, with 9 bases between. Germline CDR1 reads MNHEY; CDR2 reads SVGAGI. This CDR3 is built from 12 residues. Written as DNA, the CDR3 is TGTGCCAGCAGCCACCCGGACTACGAGCAGTACTTC. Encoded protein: CASSHPDYEQYF.